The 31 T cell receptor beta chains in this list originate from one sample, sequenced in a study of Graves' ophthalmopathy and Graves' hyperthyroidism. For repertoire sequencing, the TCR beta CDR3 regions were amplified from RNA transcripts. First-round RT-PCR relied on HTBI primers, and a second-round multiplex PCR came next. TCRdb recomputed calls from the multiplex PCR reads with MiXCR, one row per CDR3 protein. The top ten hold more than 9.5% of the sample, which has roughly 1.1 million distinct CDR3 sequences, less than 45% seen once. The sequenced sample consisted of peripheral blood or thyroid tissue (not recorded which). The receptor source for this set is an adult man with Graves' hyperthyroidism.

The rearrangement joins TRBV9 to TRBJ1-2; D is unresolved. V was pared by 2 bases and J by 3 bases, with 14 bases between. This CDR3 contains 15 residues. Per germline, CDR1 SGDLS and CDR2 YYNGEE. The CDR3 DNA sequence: TGTGCCAGCAGCGTTGACTTGGGTCGGGACTATGGCTACACCTTC. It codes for CASSVDLGRDYGYTF.

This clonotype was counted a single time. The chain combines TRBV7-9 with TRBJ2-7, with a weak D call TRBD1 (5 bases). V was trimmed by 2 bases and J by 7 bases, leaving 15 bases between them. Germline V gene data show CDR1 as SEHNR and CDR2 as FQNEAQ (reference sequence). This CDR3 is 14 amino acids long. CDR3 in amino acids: CASSLKTDAREQYF. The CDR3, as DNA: TGTGCCAGCAGCTTAAAGACAGATGCGAGAGAGCAGTACTTC.

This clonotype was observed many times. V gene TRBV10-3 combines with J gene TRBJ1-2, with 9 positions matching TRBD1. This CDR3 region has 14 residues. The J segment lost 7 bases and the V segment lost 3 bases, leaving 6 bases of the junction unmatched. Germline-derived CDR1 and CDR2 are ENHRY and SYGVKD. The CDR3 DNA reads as TGTGCCATCAGTGATTCACAGGGGGCGGGTGGCTACACCTTC. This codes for CAISDSQGAGGYTF.

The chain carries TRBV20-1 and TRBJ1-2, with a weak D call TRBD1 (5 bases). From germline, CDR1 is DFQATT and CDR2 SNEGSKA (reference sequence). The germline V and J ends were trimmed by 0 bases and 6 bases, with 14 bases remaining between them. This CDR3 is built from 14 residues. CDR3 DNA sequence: TGCAGTGCTAGAGAAGGGGTGGGCGTTAATGGCTACACCTTC. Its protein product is CSAREGVGVNGYTF.

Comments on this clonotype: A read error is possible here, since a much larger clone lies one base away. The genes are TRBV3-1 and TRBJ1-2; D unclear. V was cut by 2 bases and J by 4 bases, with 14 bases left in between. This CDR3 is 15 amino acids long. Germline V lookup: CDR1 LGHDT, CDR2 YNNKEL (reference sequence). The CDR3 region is CASSQNHRRSYGYTF. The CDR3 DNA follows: TGTGCCAGCAGCCAAAACCATCGGCGGAGCTATGGCTACACCTTC.

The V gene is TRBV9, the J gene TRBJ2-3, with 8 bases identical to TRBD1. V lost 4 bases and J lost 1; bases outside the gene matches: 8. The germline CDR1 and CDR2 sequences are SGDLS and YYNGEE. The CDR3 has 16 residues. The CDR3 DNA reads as TGTGCCAGCAGCCCACAGGGGGGAGTGGGCACAGATACGCAGTATTTT. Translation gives CASSPQGGVGTDTQYF.

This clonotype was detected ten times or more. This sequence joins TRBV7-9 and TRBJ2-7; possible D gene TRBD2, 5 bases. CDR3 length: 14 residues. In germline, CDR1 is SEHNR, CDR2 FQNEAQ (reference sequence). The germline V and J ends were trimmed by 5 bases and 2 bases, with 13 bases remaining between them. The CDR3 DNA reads TGTGCCAGCAGCCCCGGACTGAAGACCTACGAGCAGTACTTC. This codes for CASSPGLKTYEQYF.

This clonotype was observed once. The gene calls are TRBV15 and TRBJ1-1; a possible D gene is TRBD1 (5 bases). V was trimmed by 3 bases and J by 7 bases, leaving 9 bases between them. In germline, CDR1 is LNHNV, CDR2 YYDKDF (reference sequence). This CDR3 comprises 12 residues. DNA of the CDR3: TGTGCCACCAGCAGGGAAGACAGTGAAGCTTTCTTT. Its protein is CATSREDSEAFF. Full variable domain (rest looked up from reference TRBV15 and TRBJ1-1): DAMVIQNPRYQVTQFGKPVTLSCSQTLNHNVMYWYQQKSSQAPKLLFHYYDKDFNNEADTPDNFQSRRPNTSFCFLDIRSPGLGDTAMYLCATSREDSEAFFGQGTRLTVV.

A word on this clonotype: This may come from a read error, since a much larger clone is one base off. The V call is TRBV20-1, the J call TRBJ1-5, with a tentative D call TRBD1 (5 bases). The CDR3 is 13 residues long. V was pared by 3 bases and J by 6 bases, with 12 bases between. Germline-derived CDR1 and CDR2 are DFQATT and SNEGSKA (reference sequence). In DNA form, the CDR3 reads TGCAGTGCTAGGATGGGGGGGACTCAGCCCCAGCATTTT. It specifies CSARMGGTQPQHF.

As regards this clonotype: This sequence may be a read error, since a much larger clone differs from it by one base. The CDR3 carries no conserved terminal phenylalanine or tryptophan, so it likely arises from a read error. Here the CDR3 DNA reads TGTGCCAGCAGCCCCCGCCGGGACACTAATTCACCCCTCCACGTT. Translated: CASSPRRDTNSPLHV. V gene TRBV2 combines with J gene TRBJ1-6; D is possibly TRBD1 (6 bases). Germline CDR1 and CDR2: SNHLY and FYNNEI. The germline V and J ends were trimmed by 6 bases and 6 bases, with 15 bases remaining between them. CDR3 length: 15 residues.

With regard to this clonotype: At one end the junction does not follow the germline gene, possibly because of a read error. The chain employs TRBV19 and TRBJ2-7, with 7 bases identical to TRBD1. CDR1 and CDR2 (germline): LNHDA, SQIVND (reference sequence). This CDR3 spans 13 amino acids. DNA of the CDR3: TGTGCCAGTAGTGCGCGACAGGGAAACGAGCAGCACTTC. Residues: CASSARQGNEQHF. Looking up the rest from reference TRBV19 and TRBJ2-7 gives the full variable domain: DGGITQSPKYLFRKEGQNVTLSCEQNLNHDAMYWYRQDPGQGLRLIYYSQIVNDFQKGDIAEGYSVSREKKESFPLTVTSAQKNPTAFYLCASSARQGNEQHFGPGTRLTVT.

The DNA for the CDR3 is TGTGCCAGCAGTGAAGTTGGAGAAAAACTGTTTTTT. Protein sequence: CASSEVGEKLFF. The chain has TRBV6-1 and TRBJ1-4; D unclear. Per the germline V gene, CDR1 is MNHNS and CDR2 is SASEGT. Trimming shortened V by 1 base and J by 8 bases, and 5 bases separated the two germline ends. The CDR3 length is 12 residues.

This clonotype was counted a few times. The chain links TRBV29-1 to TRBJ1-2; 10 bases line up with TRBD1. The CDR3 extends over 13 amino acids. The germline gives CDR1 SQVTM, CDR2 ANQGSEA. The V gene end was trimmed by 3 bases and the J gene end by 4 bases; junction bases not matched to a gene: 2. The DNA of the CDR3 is TGCAGCGTTGAGGGACAGGGGCTCTATGGCTACACCTTC. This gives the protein CSVEGQGLYGYTF.

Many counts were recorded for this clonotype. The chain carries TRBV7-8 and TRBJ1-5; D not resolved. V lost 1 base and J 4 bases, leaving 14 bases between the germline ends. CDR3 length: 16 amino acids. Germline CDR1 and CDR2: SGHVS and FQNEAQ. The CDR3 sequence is CASSLERGRWNQPQHF. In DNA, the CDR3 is TGTGCCAGCAGCTTAGAGCGGGGTCGTTGGAATCAGCCCCAGCATTTT.

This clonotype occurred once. As DNA, the CDR3 is TGCGCCAGCAGCCAAGGACAGACAGCAACTAATGAAAAACTGTTTTTT. Amino acids: CASSQGQTATNEKLFF. This sequence joins TRBV5-1 and TRBJ1-4; D may be TRBD1 (6 bases). Germline V gives CDR1 SGHRS, CDR2 YFSETQ. This CDR3 contains 16 residues. V lost 4 bases, J lost 0 bases, and 13 bases lay in between. Filled out from reference TRBV5-1 and TRBJ1-4, the complete variable domain reads KAGVTQTPRYLIKTRGQQVTLSCSPISGHRSVSWYQQTPGQGLQFLFEYFSETQRNKGNFPGRFSGRQFSNSRSEMNVSTLELGDSALYLCASSQGQTATNEKLFFGSGTQLSVL.

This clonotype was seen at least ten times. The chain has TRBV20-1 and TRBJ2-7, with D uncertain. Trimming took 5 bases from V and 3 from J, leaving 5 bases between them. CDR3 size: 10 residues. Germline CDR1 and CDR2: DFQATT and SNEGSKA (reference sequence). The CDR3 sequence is CSAQYYEQYF. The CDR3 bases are TGCAGTGCTCAATACTACGAGCAGTACTTC.

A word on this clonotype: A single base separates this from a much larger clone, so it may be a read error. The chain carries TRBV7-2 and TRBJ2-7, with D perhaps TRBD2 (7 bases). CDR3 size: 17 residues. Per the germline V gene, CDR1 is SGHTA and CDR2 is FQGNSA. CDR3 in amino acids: CASSSTPQRDKSYEHYF. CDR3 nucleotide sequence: TGTGCCAGCAGCTCAACCCCCCAGCGGGACAAATCCTACGAGCATTACTTC.

The CDR3 spells CASRTDRGNSRLFF. Here the CDR3 DNA reads TGTGCCAGCCGGACCGACAGGGGCAACTCCAGACTGTTTTTT. The chain joins TRBV19 to TRBJ1-4, with 8 positions matching TRBD1. The V segment lost 9 bases and the J segment 13 bases; nucleotides outside the gene matches: 16. CDR3 length: 14 amino acids. CDR1 and CDR2 from the germline V gene are LNHDA and SQIVND (reference sequence).

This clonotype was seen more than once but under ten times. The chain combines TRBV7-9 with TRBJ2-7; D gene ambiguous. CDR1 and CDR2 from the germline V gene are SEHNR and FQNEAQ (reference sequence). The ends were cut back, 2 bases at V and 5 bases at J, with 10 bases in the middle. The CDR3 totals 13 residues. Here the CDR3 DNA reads TGTGCCAGCAGCTTAAGTAGGACGGACGAGCAGTACTTC. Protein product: CASSLSRTDEQYF.

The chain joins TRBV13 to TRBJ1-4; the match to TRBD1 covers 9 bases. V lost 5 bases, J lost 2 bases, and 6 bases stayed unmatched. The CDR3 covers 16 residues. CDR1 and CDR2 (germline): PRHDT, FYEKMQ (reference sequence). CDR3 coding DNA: TGTGCCAGCAGCCGGAGACAGGGGGGCACTAATGAAAAACTGTTTTTT. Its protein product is CASSRRQGGTNEKLFF.

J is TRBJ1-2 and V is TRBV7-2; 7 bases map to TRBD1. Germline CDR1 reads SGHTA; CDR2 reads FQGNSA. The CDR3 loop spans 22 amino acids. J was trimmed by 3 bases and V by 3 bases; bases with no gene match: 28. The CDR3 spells CASSFTTGLAGQWETQYYGYTF. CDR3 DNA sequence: TGTGCCAGCAGCTTCACCACGGGACTAGCGGGACAGTGGGAGACCCAGTACTATGGCTACACCTTC.

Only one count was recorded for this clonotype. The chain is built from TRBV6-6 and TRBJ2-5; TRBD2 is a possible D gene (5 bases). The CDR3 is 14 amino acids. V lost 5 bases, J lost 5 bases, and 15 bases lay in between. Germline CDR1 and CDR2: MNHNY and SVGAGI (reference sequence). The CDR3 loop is CASSGAGPVETQYF. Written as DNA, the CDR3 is TGTGCCAGCAGTGGCGCGGGCCCCGTGGAGACCCAGTACTTC.

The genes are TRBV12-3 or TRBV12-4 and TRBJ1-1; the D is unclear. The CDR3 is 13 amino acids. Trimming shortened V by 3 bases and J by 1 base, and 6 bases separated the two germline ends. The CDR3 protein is CASSFHRNTEAFF. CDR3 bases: TGTGCCAGCAGTTTCCACAGGAACACTGAAGCTTTCTTT.

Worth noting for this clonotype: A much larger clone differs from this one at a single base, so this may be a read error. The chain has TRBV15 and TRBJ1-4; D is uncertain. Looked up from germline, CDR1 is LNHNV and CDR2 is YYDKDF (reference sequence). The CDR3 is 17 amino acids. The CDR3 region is CATSSSGEPGLDEKLLF. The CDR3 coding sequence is TGTGCCACCAGCAGTTCCGGGGAACCGGGGTTGGATGAAAAACTGCTTTTT.

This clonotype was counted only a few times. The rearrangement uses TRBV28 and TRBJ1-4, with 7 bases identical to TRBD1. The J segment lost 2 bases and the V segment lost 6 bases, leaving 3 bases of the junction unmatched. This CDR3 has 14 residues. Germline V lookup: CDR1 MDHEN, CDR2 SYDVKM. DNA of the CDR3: TGTGCCAGCAGCCGGGACAGCACTAATGAAAAACTGTTTTTT. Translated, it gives CASSRDSTNEKLFF.

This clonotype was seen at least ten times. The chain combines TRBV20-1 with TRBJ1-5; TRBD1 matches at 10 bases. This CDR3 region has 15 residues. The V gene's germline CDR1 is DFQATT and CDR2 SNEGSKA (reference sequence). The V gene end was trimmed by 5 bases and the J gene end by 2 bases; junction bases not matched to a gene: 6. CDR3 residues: CSALPGQGGNQPQHF. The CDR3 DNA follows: TGCAGTGCTCTCCCCGGACAGGGGGGCAATCAGCCCCAGCATTTT.

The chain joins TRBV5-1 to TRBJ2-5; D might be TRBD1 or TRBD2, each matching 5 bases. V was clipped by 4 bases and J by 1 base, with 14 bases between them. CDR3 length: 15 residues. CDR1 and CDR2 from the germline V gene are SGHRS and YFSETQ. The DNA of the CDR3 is TGCGCCAGCAGCCTTACAGGACTGATCCAAGAGACCCAGTACTTC. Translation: CASSLTGLIQETQYF.

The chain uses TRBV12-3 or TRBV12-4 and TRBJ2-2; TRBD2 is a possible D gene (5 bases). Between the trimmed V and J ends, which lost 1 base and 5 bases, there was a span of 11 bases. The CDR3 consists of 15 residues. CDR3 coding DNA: TGTGCCAGCAGTTTAGTGGTCCGGAGGACCGGGGAGCTGTTTTTT. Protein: CASSLVVRRTGELFF.

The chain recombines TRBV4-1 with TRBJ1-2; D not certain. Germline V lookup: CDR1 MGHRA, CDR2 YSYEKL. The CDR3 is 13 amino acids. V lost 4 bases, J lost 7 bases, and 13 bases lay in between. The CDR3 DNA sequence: TGCGCCAGCAGCCTTCACGACGATATTGGCTACACCTTC. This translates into CASSLHDDIGYTF.

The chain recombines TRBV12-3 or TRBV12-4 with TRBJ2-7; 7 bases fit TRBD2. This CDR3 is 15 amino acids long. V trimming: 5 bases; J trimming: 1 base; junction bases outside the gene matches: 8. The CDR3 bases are TGTGCCAGCAGTGGAGGACTAGATGTGTCCTACGAGCAGTACTTC. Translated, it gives CASSGGLDVSYEQYF.

Written as DNA, the CDR3 is TGCAGCGTTGAAGGGAGATCGGTCGCCGGGGAGCTGTTTTTT. Its protein product is CSVEGRSVAGELFF. The chain carries TRBV29-1 and TRBJ2-2; D not certain. This CDR3 comprises 14 residues. The germline V and J ends were trimmed by 1 base and 6 bases, with 12 bases remaining between them. Germline lookup yields CDR1 SQVTM and CDR2 ANQGSEA.